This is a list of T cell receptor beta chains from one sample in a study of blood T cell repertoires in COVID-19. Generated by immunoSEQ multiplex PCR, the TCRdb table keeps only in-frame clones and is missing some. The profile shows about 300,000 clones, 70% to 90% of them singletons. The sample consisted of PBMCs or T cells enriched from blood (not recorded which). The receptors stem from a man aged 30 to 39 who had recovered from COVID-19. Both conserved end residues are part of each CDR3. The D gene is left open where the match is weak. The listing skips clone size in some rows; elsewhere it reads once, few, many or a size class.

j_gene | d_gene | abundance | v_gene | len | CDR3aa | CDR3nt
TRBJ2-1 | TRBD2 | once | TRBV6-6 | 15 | CASTPSGGNYNEQFF | TGTGCCAGCACCCCTAGCGGGGGAAACTACAATGAGCAGTTCTTC
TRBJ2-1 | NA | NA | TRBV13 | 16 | CASRKATGNGFREQFF | TGTGCCAGCAGGAAAGCCACGGGGAACGGGTTTCGGGAGCAGTTCTTC
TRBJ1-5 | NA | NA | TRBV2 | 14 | CASSDLLPNQPQHF | TGTGCCAGCAGTGACCTACTCCCCAATCAGCCCCAGCATTTT
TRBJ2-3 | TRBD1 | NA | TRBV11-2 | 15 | CASSNRQGSTDTQYF | TGTGCCAGCAGCAACCGACAGGGGAGCACAGATACGCAGTATTTT
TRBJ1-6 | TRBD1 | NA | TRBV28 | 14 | CASSLRQGRSPLHF | TGTGCCAGCAGTTTGAGACAGGGCAGGTCACCCCTCCACTTT
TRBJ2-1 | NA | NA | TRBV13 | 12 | CASSRRENEQFF | TGTGCCAGCAGCCGCAGGGAAAATGAGCAGTTCTTC
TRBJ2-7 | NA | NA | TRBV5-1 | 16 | CASSGVGAPGSYEQYF | TGCGCCAGCAGCGGGGTGGGGGCGCCGGGTTCCTACGAGCAGTACTTC
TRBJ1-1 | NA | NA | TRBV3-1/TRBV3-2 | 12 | CASSRGVSEAFF | TGTGCCAGCAGCCGCGGGGTCTCTGAAGCTTTCTTT
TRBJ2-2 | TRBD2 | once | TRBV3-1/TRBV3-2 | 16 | CASSQDRAGATGELFF | TGTGCCAGCAGCCAAGATAGGGCGGGAGCTACCGGGGAGCTGTTTTTT
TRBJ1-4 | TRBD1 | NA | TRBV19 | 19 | CASTSGWDRGPRESGKLFF | TGTGCCAGTACCTCGGGGTGGGACAGGGGCCCCCGGGAGTCGGGAAAACTGTTTTTT